Sequencing of this T cell receptor (beta chain) was carried out in a study of blood T cell repertoires in COVID-19. This clone has a single count. Assay: immunoSEQ multiplex PCR; the TCRdb copy retains only in-frame clones and omits some. The top ten hold over 3.5% of the sample, which has hundreds of thousands of clones, around four fifths seen once. The CDR3 has 15 amino acids. The V gene's germline CDR1 is SGHNT and CDR2 YYREEE (reference sequence). V lost 5 bases and J lost 6; bases outside the gene matches: 13. This sequence was found in a woman in her 50s with active or convalescent COVID-19. The chain uses TRBV5-4 and TRBJ1-2, with TRBD1 matching 7 bases. The sample was peripheral blood. The CDR3 loop reads CASSPVGRQGDGYTF. CDR3 DNA sequence: TGTGCCAGCAGTCCGGTGGGTCGGCAGGGGGATGGCTACACCTTC. The full variable domain, with the rest looked up from reference TRBV5-4 and TRBJ1-2, is ETGVTQSPTHLIKTRGQQVTLRCSSQSGHNTVSWYQQALGQGPQFIFQYYREEENGRGNFPPRFSGLQFPNYSSELNVNALELDDSALYLCASSPVGRQGDGYTFGSGTRLTVV.